This TCR beta chain is drawn from a study of long-term antiretroviral therapy in people with HIV. Findings and limits, study-wide: Blood in the study was drawn between the mid-2000s and the late 2010s, possibly under older ART regimens, which may be less effective than current ones. CDR3 lengths in HIV samples spanned a narrower range than controls. Across all time points, the repertoire was dominated by clones that expanded before ART.

Without exception, participants with HIV were treated in the United States. A note on this clone: Its target is unknown.

The CDR3 is 14 residues long. Deletions cut 6 bases from V and 1 base from J, with 14 bases between. CDR1 and CDR2 from the germline V gene are SGHKS and YYEKEE (reference sequence). Runs used v3.0 of the immunoSEQ assay and were done at survey level. The data were produced by immunoSEQ multiplex PCR, yet TCRdb's version contains in-frame clones alone and is incomplete. Of tens of thousands of clones in the sample, about three quarters were seen once. The sequence came from a woman between 50 and 59 years old with HIV. This specimen consisted of unsorted PBMCs, obtained 2 years after starting antiretroviral therapy. This chain joins TRBV5-5 and TRBJ2-7; D is tentatively TRBD1 or TRBD2 (5 bases each). For the CDR3, the DNA is TGTGCCAGCACCGGGACCGGACTGTCCTACGAGCAGTACTTC. Its translation: CASTGTGLSYEQYF.